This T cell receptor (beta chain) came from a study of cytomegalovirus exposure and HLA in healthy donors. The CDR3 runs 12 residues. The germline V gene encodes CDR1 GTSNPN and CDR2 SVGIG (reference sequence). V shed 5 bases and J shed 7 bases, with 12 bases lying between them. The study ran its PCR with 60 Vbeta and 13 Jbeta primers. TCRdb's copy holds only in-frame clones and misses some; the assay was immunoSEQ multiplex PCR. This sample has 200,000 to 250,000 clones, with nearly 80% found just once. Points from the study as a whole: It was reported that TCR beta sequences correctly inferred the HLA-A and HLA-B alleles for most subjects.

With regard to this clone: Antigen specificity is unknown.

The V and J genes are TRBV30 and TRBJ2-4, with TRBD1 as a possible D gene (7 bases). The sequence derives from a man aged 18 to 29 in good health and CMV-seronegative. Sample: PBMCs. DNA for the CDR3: TGTGCCTGGCGAGCAGGGGGGAACATTCAGTACTTC. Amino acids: CAWRAGGNIQYF.